The 9 T cell receptor beta chains below all came from one sample that was sequenced in a study of T-cell memory formation after mild COVID-19. TCRdb passed the 5' RACE reads through MiXCR, listing each CDR3 protein once. The sample has around 340,000 distinct CDR3 sequences; 20% to 25% are singletons. The specimen was PBMCs or a T cell subset sorted from them (not recorded which). Receptors originate from an adult woman who had mild COVID-19 (a few samples of this study predate the infection). Cell type and time point are not known.

J is TRBJ1-6 and V is TRBV5-1; possibly TRBD1 for D (6 bases). This CDR3 comprises 15 residues. CDR1 is SGHRS, CDR2 YFSETQ, per germline. V lost 2 bases to trimming and J lost 3 bases, with 9 bases between them. The CDR3 here is CASSFTGHYNSPLHF. CDR3 DNA sequence: TGCGCCAGCAGCTTCACGGGACACTATAATTCACCCCTCCACTTT.

The chain has TRBV6-5 and TRBJ2-3; 16 bases agree with TRBD2. From germline, CDR1 is MNHEY and CDR2 SVGAGI. V trimming: 5 bases; J trimming: 1 base; junction bases outside the gene matches: 6. CDR3 size: 18 residues. The CDR3 region is CASSRGLAGGPGTDTQYF. The CDR3 DNA reads TGTGCCAGCAGTAGGGGACTAGCGGGAGGGCCTGGCACAGATACGCAGTATTTT.

The J gene is TRBJ2-1, the V gene TRBV20-1; D is undetermined. V lost 3 bases to trimming and J lost 4 bases, with 10 bases between them. The V gene's germline CDR1 is DFQATT and CDR2 SNEGSKA (reference sequence). The CDR3 contains 13 residues. The CDR3 nucleotides read TGCAGTGCTAGGTTCTCCGCGTACAATGAGCAGTTCTTC. Residues: CSARFSAYNEQFF.

V gene TRBV20-1 combines with J gene TRBJ1-5; D gene unclear. Germline-derived CDR1 and CDR2 are DFQATT and SNEGSKA (reference sequence). The V gene lost 2 bases and the J gene lost 0 bases, with 11 bases spanning the gap. The CDR3 is 15 residues long. The CDR3 reads CSARIPNLSNQPQHF. The CDR3, as DNA: TGCAGTGCTAGAATCCCGAACCTTAGCAATCAGCCCCAGCATTTT.

This chain uses TRBV5-1 with TRBJ2-4; 8 nucleotides agree with TRBD1. From germline, CDR1 is SGHRS and CDR2 YFSETQ. The ends lost 3 bases at V and 12 bases at J; junction bases unmatched: 14. CDR3 length: 15 amino acids. CDR3 region: CASSSSGQGKWYQYF. The CDR3 coding sequence is TGCGCCAGCAGCTCGTCCGGACAGGGCAAATGGTATCAGTACTTC.

The V and J genes are TRBV20-1 and TRBJ2-1, with D tentatively TRBD2 (6 bases). Per germline, CDR1 DFQATT and CDR2 SNEGSKA (reference sequence). The CDR3 consists of 14 residues. The V end lost 6 bases, the J end lost 4 bases, and 16 bases lay between the germline ends. Here the CDR3 reads CSAVSGSYYNEQFF. Here the CDR3 DNA reads TGCAGTGCGGTTAGCGGCTCATATTACAATGAGCAGTTCTTC.

The chain links TRBV12-5 to TRBJ1-4; D remains ambiguous. In germline, CDR1 is LGHNT, CDR2 FRNRAP. CDR3 length equals 16 residues. Between the trimmed V and J ends, which lost 0 bases and 7 bases, there was a span of 15 bases. CDR3 loop: CASGLVECTLFEKLFF. The DNA for the CDR3 is TGTGCTAGTGGTTTGGTAGAGTGTACATTATTTGAAAAACTGTTTTTT.

V gene TRBV5-4 combines with J gene TRBJ2-3, with D hard to call. Germline V gives CDR1 SGHNT, CDR2 YYREEE (reference sequence). Deletions cut 0 bases from V and 0 bases from J, with 8 bases between. The CDR3 has 15 amino acids. CDR3 loop: CASSLARQSTDTQYF. In DNA form, the CDR3 reads TGTGCCAGCAGCTTGGCCAGGCAAAGCACAGATACGCAGTATTTT.

There are a few counts of this clonotype. V usage is TRBV7-9 and J usage is TRBJ1-5; no definite D call. CDR1 and CDR2 from the germline V gene are SEHNR and FQNEAQ (reference sequence). With 4 bases removed from V and 0 bases from J, the gap between germline ends came to 16 bases. This CDR3 contains 17 residues. The CDR3 DNA is TGTGCCAGCAGCTCCAGCTTTCCCGGTTATAGCAATCAGCCCCAGCATTTT. It translates to CASSSSFPGYSNQPQHF.